The next 10 T cell receptor beta chains were all read from a single sample in a study of a mutant IDH1 vaccine in newly diagnosed glioma. Regarding time point: week 35, safety follow-up. One vaccine dose held 300 ug of mutant IDH1 20-mer peptide and came with topical imiquimod. Sequencing used immunoSEQ multiplex PCR; TCRdb keeps in-frame clones, though not all of them. This sample yields 50,000 to 65,000 clones, of which about 86% are seen a single time; 1.6% belongs to the top ten. No antigen is known for these receptors. The sequencing used PBMCs, collected from a glioma patient whose treatment included an IDH1 peptide vaccine. The receptors derive from a man aged 35 to 55 with glioma.

The chain is built from TRBV6-5 and TRBJ2-4, with TRBD2 matching 14 bases. Germline values: CDR1 MNHEY, CDR2 SVGAGI. Losses at the gene ends were 4 bases for V and 11 bases for J; bases not matched to a gene: 7. The CDR3 sequence is 15 residues long. The CDR3 loop is CASSLGLAGAEVQYF. DNA for the CDR3: TGTGCCAGCAGTTTGGGACTAGCGGGAGCTGAGGTTCAGTACTTC.

The rearrangement uses TRBV2 and TRBJ1-1; maybe TRBD1 (5 bases). Trimming removed 4 bases from V and 0 bases from J, with 9 bases in between. The CDR3 is 14 amino acids. Germline V gives CDR1 SNHLY, CDR2 FYNNEI. The chain's CDR3 is CASSVEGLNTEAFF. The CDR3 DNA reads TGTGCCAGCAGTGTAGAGGGACTGAACACTGAAGCTTTCTTT.

This rearrangement joins TRBV18 to TRBJ1-5, with a possible D match to TRBD1 (5 bases). The CDR3 consists of 13 residues. CDR1 KGHSH and CDR2 LQKENI come from the germline V gene. Between the trimmed V and J ends, which lost 0 bases and 11 bases, there was a span of 11 bases. The CDR3 nucleotides read TGTGCCAGCTCACCACCGGGGGGTGGGGCCCAGCATTTT. Translating gives CASSPPGGGAQHF.

This chain uses TRBV9 with TRBJ1-1; D call uncertain. Per germline, CDR1 SGDLS and CDR2 YYNGEE. The CDR3 is made up of 12 amino acids. V was trimmed by 3 bases and J by 7 bases, leaving 10 bases between them. DNA for the CDR3: TGTGCCAGCAGCGACCCTAGGGTTGAAGCTTTCTTT. This encodes CASSDPRVEAFF.

The chain has TRBV2 and TRBJ2-1; D unresolved. Per germline, CDR1 SNHLY and CDR2 FYNNEI. The CDR3 has 14 residues. V dropped 9 bases and J dropped 9 bases, with 21 bases sitting between them. CDR3 nucleotides: TGTGCCAGTGGGCCCGGAGTAGGGTATAGTGAGCAGTTCTTC. Residues: CASGPGVGYSEQFF.

This chain connects TRBV6-5 to TRBJ2-7, with a tentative D call TRBD1 (6 bases). CDR1 and CDR2 from the germline V gene are MNHEY and SVGAGI. This CDR3 comprises 15 residues. Between the trimmed V and J ends, which lost 6 bases and 7 bases, there was a span of 22 bases. The CDR3 bases are TGTGCCAGCAGCCTCATCAAGGGGACAACGAAGGAGCAGTACTTC. Translation gives CASSLIKGTTKEQYF.

The rearrangement joins TRBV5-6 to TRBJ2-5, with D perhaps TRBD1 (6 bases). The CDR3 consists of 13 residues. From germline, CDR1 is SGHDT and CDR2 YYEEEE. Trimming stripped 2 bases from V and 3 bases from J, with 8 bases between. This CDR3 is CASSFRTEETQYF. The CDR3 DNA sequence: TGTGCCAGCAGCTTTAGGACAGAAGAGACCCAGTACTTC.

The chain joins TRBV4-2 to TRBJ1-5, with D maybe TRBD1 (5 bases). The CDR3 is made up of 13 amino acids. CDR1 and CDR2 from the germline V gene are LGHNA and YNFKEQ. The V and J ends lost 5 bases and 2 bases respectively, with 7 bases between them. The CDR3 is CASSVQGNQPQHF. The CDR3, as DNA: TGTGCCAGCAGCGTACAGGGCAATCAGCCCCAGCATTTT.

The chain joins TRBV19 to TRBJ1-2; TRBD1 matches 7 bases. The CDR3 consists of 15 residues. Germline V gene sequence: CDR1 LNHDA, CDR2 SQIVND (reference sequence). V was pared by 6 bases and J by 8 bases, with 15 bases of the junction left unmatched. The CDR3 loop reads CASSRSRGRGWGYTF. CDR3 in DNA: TGTGCCAGTAGCCGGAGTCGTGGCAGGGGGTGGGGCTACACCTTC.

This sequence joins TRBV7-9 and TRBJ2-1; 11 bases agree with TRBD2. The junction had 6 bases not matched to a gene; V was cut back by 1 base and J by 10 bases. There are 15 residues in the CDR3. Germline assignment: CDR1 SEHNR and CDR2 FQNEAQ (reference sequence). The CDR3 here is CASSLVLAGGEEQFF. The CDR3 bases are TGTGCCAGCAGCTTAGTCCTAGCGGGAGGCGAAGAGCAGTTCTTC.